This section outlines one T cell receptor beta chain sequence together with its context. Its antigen is undetermined. This record belongs to a study of shared clonotypes between healthy human individuals. Positive CCR7 selection of CD45RO-negative cells yielded the naive CD8 cells, and terminally differentiated effector memory CD45RA+ cells were excluded. The CDR3 extends over 12 amino acids. Germline V gene data show CDR1 as SGHVS and CDR2 as FNYEAQ. Trimming left V 5 bases short and J 5 bases short, with 7 bases between. Findings and caveats of the study: Donor scarcity curtailed the genetic and exposure-history diversity represented herein. Naive subsets, compared against memory subsets, generally had larger estimated richness values.

Some clones are missing from TCRdb's copy, which holds only in-frame ones; the method was immunoSEQ multiplex PCR. Of about 2 million clones in the sample, about 95% are singletons; the top ten hold 1% to 1.3%. The chain joins TRBV7-6 to TRBJ2-1; D unresolved. Sequencing used naive CD8+ T cells sorted from blood. This TCR derives from a young man in good health. DNA for the CDR3: TGTGCCAGCAGCGATCTTGACAATGAGCAGTTCTTC. This gives the protein CASSDLDNEQFF.